These 32 T cell receptor beta chains came from one sample sequenced in a study of T cells in tuberculosis. Clones were sequenced by immunoSEQ multiplex PCR, and TCRdb holds only the in-frame ones, with some missing. Altogether about 35,000 clones are present, about 93% being singletons, with the ten largest covering 6.5% to 9%. Sequenced material: PBMCs. These TCRs come from a donor aged 5 to 30 with latent tuberculosis or without tuberculosis infection.

The chain couples TRBV7-2 to TRBJ2-3; 9 nucleotides agree with TRBD1. With V trimmed by 5 bases and J by 4 bases, 10 bases remained unmatched. CDR1 is SGHTA, CDR2 FQGNSA, per germline. CDR3 size: 16 residues. CDR3 DNA sequence: TGTGCCAGCAGCCCCCGGGACAGGGTGGGGGCAGATACGCAGTATTTT. Its protein is CASSPRDRVGADTQYF.

This clone appeared a single time. This chain connects TRBV5-6 to TRBJ2-3; the match to TRBD1 covers 7 bases. Unmatched junction bases numbered 5, after V lost 4 bases and J lost 0 bases. The CDR3 is made up of 15 amino acids. CDR1 is SGHDT, CDR2 YYEEEE, per germline. The CDR3: CASSRGQASTDTQYF. CDR3 bases: TGTGCCAGCAGCCGAGGACAGGCCAGCACAGATACGCAGTATTTT.

This clone was seen only once. The CDR3 DNA sequence: TGTGCTAGTGGTTTAGGGACAGGTAATTCACCCCTCCACTTT. Translated: CASGLGTGNSPLHF. The chain combines TRBV12-5 with TRBJ1-6; TRBD1 agrees at 8 bases. V shed 3 bases, J shed 6 bases, and the junction held 1 base outside the gene matches. Germline loops: CDR1 LGHNT, CDR2 FRNRAP. This CDR3 comprises 14 residues. Based on the CDR3 plus reference TRBV12-5 and TRBJ1-6, the full variable domain is DARVTQTPRHKVTEMGQEVTMRCQPILGHNTVFWYRQTMMQGLELLAYFRNRAPLDDSGMPKDRFSAEMPDATLATLKIQPSEPRDSAVYFCASGLGTGNSPLHFGNGTRLTVT.

The gene calls are TRBV5-4 and TRBJ1-4, with 8 bases fitting TRBD1. The trim removed 3 bases at V and 2 bases at J, leaving 9 bases unmatched. Per germline, CDR1 SGHNT and CDR2 YYREEE (reference sequence). The CDR3 has 17 amino acids. CDR3 sequence (DNA): TGTGCCAGCAGCTATAGACAGGGGCAGGTCACTAATGAAAAACTGTTTTTT. The encoded protein is CASSYRQGQVTNEKLFF.

The chain employs TRBV5-1 and TRBJ1-1; no clear D. The CDR3 is 17 amino acids. Germline values: CDR1 SGHRS, CDR2 YFSETQ. Between the trimmed V and J ends, which lost 4 bases and 3 bases, there was a span of 22 bases. The CDR3 DNA reads TGCGCCAGCAGCCCCGACAACTGGCCTATTCTCCACACTGAAGCTTTCTTT. Amino acids: CASSPDNWPILHTEAFF.

V is TRBV5-4 and J is TRBJ2-3; TRBD2 agrees at 7 bases. The germline CDR1 and CDR2 sequences are SGHNT and YYREEE (reference sequence). CDR3 size: 14 residues. V lost 4 bases and J lost 3; bases outside the gene matches: 5. CDR3: CASSLLGGTDTQYF. CDR3 in DNA: TGTGCCAGCAGCCTGTTGGGGGGGACAGATACGCAGTATTTT.

CDR3 in DNA: TGTGCCAGCAGCTTATTTGCCGGGGGAGGACAGCAGTACTTC. Protein sequence: CASSLFAGGGQQYF. The V call is TRBV5-6, the J call TRBJ2-7, with a weak D call TRBD2 (6 bases). V was trimmed by 2 bases and J by 8 bases, leaving 17 bases between them. The CDR3 consists of 14 residues. Germline CDR1 and CDR2: SGHDT and YYEEEE.

The V gene is TRBV30, the J gene TRBJ2-7; 7 bases match TRBD2. Germline CDR1 and CDR2: GTSNPN and SVGIG (reference sequence). V lost 0 bases and J lost 2; bases outside the gene matches: 7. The CDR3 totals 15 residues. CDR3 DNA: TGTGCCTGGAGTGTACCGAGGGACTATCCCTACGAGCAGTACTTC. Its protein product is CAWSVPRDYPYEQYF. The variable domain in full, completed from reference TRBV30 and TRBJ2-7, reads SQTIHQWPATLVQPVGSPLSLECTVEGTSNPNLYWYRQAAGRGLQLLFYSVGIGQISSEVPQNLSASRPQDRQFILSSKKLLLSDSGFYLCAWSVPRDYPYEQYFGPGTRLTVT.

The chain carries TRBV5-4 and TRBJ1-6; 7 bases are a match to TRBD1. The CDR3 extends over 15 amino acids. Germline V gene sequence: CDR1 SGHNT, CDR2 YYREEE (reference sequence). The J segment lost 7 bases and the V segment lost 2 bases, leaving 6 bases of the junction unmatched. Here the CDR3 reads CASSLPGQLNSPLHF. In nucleotides, the CDR3 is TGTGCCAGCAGCTTACCGGGACAGTTGAATTCACCCCTCCACTTT.

This sequence joins TRBV10-3 and TRBJ2-7; tentatively, D is TRBD1 (6 bases). There are 13 residues in the CDR3. CDR1 and CDR2 from the germline V gene are ENHRY and SYGVKD. V gave up 6 bases and J gave up 3 bases, with 12 bases separating them. CDR3: CAISPIQGYEQYF. For the CDR3, the DNA is TGTGCCATCAGCCCGATACAGGGCTACGAGCAGTACTTC.

As concerns this clone: One end of the junction does not line up with germline, which may come from a read error. This chain joins TRBV2 and TRBJ2-7; maybe TRBD1 (6 bases). This CDR3 comprises 13 residues. Germline V CDR1 and CDR2: SNHLY, FYNNEI. CDR3 sequence (DNA): TGTGCCAGCAGGTCCGGGACACGTTCTACGCGGCACTTC. Translation gives CASRSGTRSTRHF.

V usage is TRBV7-6 and J usage is TRBJ2-3; D may be TRBD2 (7 bases). The CDR3 sequence is 15 residues long. Looked up from germline, CDR1 is SGHVS and CDR2 is FNYEAQ. Trimming removed 5 bases at V and 4 bases at J, with 16 bases between. The CDR3 bases are TGTGCCAGCAGCCACAAGGGGGGGGAGTCAGATACGCAGTATTTT. It translates to CASSHKGGESDTQYF.

The gene calls are TRBV10-3 and TRBJ1-4, with D hard to call. Trimming cost V 2 bases and J 3 bases, with 16 bases left between them. The CDR3 runs 17 residues. Germline V gene data show CDR1 as ENHRY and CDR2 as SYGVKD. The CDR3 reads CAISEPGREGPNEKLFF. In DNA form, the CDR3 reads TGTGCCATCAGTGAGCCGGGGAGGGAGGGTCCTAATGAAAAACTGTTTTTT.

The CDR3 sequence is CASRGQGQNIQYF. The CDR3 DNA is TGCGCCAGCAGGGGACAGGGGCAAAACATTCAGTACTTC. The chain has TRBV5-1 and TRBJ2-4, with 10 bases matching TRBD1. Losses at the gene ends were 5 bases for V and 5 bases for J; bases not matched to a gene: 1. CDR3 size: 13 residues. Germline V gene lookup returns CDR1 SGHRS and CDR2 YFSETQ.

This chain joins TRBV19 and TRBJ1-2; 9 bases are shared with TRBD1. In germline, CDR1 is LNHDA, CDR2 SQIVND (reference sequence). V trimming: 2 bases; J trimming: 8 bases; junction bases outside the gene matches: 12. The CDR3 extends over 16 amino acids. The CDR3 loop is CASSIRRDRVGDGYTF. The CDR3 nucleotides are TGTGCCAGTAGTATACGCAGGGACAGGGTAGGGGACGGCTACACCTTC.

V is TRBV30 and J is TRBJ1-4; maybe TRBD1 (6 bases). In germline, CDR1 is GTSNPN, CDR2 SVGIG (reference sequence). The germline V and J ends were trimmed by 2 bases and 6 bases, with 16 bases remaining between them. The CDR3 covers 15 residues. The CDR3 sequence is CAWSHPGQIDEKLFF. In DNA, the CDR3 is TGTGCCTGGAGTCACCCTGGACAGATCGATGAAAAACTGTTTTTT.

The chain carries TRBV14 and TRBJ2-7; 8 positions agree with TRBD2. Germline V CDR1 and CDR2: SGHDN, FVKESK. J was trimmed by 5 bases and V by 3 bases; bases with no gene match: 6. This CDR3 is 14 amino acids long. The CDR3 nucleotides read TGTGCCAGCAGCCATAAAAGCGGGGGCCACGAGCAGTACTTC. This codes for CASSHKSGGHEQYF.

The chain carries TRBV4-1 and TRBJ1-2; D is unresolved. This CDR3 spans 15 amino acids. Germline-derived CDR1 and CDR2 are MGHRA and YSYEKL. The V and J ends lost 1 base and 2 bases respectively, with 11 bases between them. CDR3 protein: CASSQATDFNYGYTF. The CDR3 nucleotides read TGCGCCAGCAGCCAAGCTACAGATTTCAACTATGGCTACACCTTC.

V usage is TRBV19 and J usage is TRBJ1-1; D is unresolved. V gave up 6 bases and J gave up 1 base, with 12 bases separating them. The CDR3 is 14 residues long. The germline V gene has CDR1 LNHDA and CDR2 SQIVND (reference sequence). The CDR3: CASRLGVSNTEAFF. CDR3 DNA: TGTGCCAGTAGGCTCGGGGTATCGAACACTGAAGCTTTCTTT.

The CDR3 DNA follows: TGTGCCAGCAGCGTAGATACGGGTATTGGTCCTTTCTTT. This encodes CASSVDTGIGPFF. The J gene is TRBJ1-1, the V gene TRBV9; D gene ambiguous. V was pared by 0 bases and J by 12 bases, with 15 bases between. Germline V lookup: CDR1 SGDLS, CDR2 YYNGEE. CDR3 length: 13 residues.

The chain uses TRBV10-3 and TRBJ2-7; D is perhaps TRBD1 (7 bases). CDR3 size: 14 residues. V lost 5 bases and J 3 bases, leaving 14 bases between the germline ends. From germline, CDR1 is ENHRY and CDR2 SYGVKD. CDR3 region: CAISPQGGYYEQYF. CDR3 nucleotide sequence: TGTGCCATCAGTCCCCAGGGGGGATACTACGAGCAGTACTTC.

This chain joins TRBV2 and TRBJ2-1; 12 bases are shared with TRBD2. The ends lost 1 base at V and 6 bases at J; junction bases unmatched: 10. Looked up from germline, CDR1 is SNHLY and CDR2 is FYNNEI. The CDR3 is 18 amino acids. The chain's CDR3 is CASSEVMSVLAGGNEQFF. The CDR3 nucleotides are TGTGCCAGCAGTGAAGTAATGAGTGTACTAGCGGGGGGCAATGAGCAGTTCTTC.

V is TRBV4-3 and J is TRBJ1-6; D remains unclear. CDR3 length: 15 amino acids. Deletions cut 4 bases from V and 0 bases from J, with 7 bases between. CDR1 is LGHNA, CDR2 YSLEER, per germline. The CDR3 nucleotides are TGCGCCAGCAGCCCCCGGAGCTCCTATAATTCACCCCTCCACTTT. Its translation: CASSPRSSYNSPLHF.

The chain is built from TRBV9 and TRBJ2-5, with D perhaps given as TRBD1 or TRBD2 (5 bases each). The assigned J gene may be wrong: the sequence end matches TRBJ2-7 better. This CDR3 is built from 13 residues. Germline CDR1 is SGDLS and CDR2 is YYNGEE. As DNA, the CDR3 is TGTGCCAGCAGCCTCTTGGGTGGGGGCGAGCAGTACTTC. This gives the protein CASSLLGGGEQYF.

The rearrangement links TRBV27 to TRBJ1-1; the D gene is possibly TRBD1 (5 bases). Germline V CDR1 and CDR2: MNHEY, SMNVEV (reference sequence). CDR3 size: 13 residues. V was trimmed by 5 bases and J by 5 bases, leaving 12 bases between them. The CDR3 DNA reads TGTGCCAGCAGTAGGGAGGGGTATACTGAAGCTTTCTTT. As protein: CASSREGYTEAFF.

This CDR3 reads CASSYGLAGGTDTQYF. The DNA of the CDR3 is TGTGCCAGCAGTTACGGACTAGCGGGCGGCACAGATACGCAGTATTTT. J is TRBJ2-3 and V is TRBV2, with TRBD2 matching 11 bases. Trimming took 5 bases from V and 1 from J; bases not matched to a gene: 5. The germline V gene encodes CDR1 SNHLY and CDR2 FYNNEI. The length of the CDR3 is 16 residues.

The chain couples TRBV11-2 to TRBJ2-3; 10 bases are a match to TRBD2. Germline-derived CDR1 and CDR2 are SGHAT and FQNNGV. After removal of 1 base from V and 6 bases from J, the junction contained 4 bases not matched to a gene. The CDR3 has 15 residues. The CDR3 spells CASSLGDSGGDTQYF. The CDR3 nucleotides are TGTGCCAGCAGCTTAGGGGATAGCGGGGGGGATACGCAGTATTTT.

The gene calls are TRBV19 and TRBJ2-7; 9 bases are shared with TRBD2. V trimming: 6 bases; J trimming: 0 bases; junction bases outside the gene matches: 12. CDR1 and CDR2 from the germline V gene are LNHDA and SQIVND (reference sequence). This CDR3 has 17 residues. DNA for the CDR3: TGTGCCAGTAGCCAATCCCCTAGCGGGGTTAGCTCCTACGAGCAGTACTTC. Translating it yields CASSQSPSGVSSYEQYF.

Of note for this clone: Relative to the germline gene, one junction end is altered; a read error may explain this. The gene calls are TRBV19 and TRBJ2-1; no firm D call. CDR1 LNHDA and CDR2 SQIVND come from the germline V gene (reference sequence). This CDR3 region has 12 residues. The CDR3: CASSFTYNEQFF. The DNA of the CDR3 is TGTGCCAGTAGTTTTACCTATAATGAGCAGTTCTTC.

This CDR3 reads CASSQGGVSYEQYF. As DNA, the CDR3 is TGTGCCAGCAGTCAGGGTGGGGTATCCTACGAGCAGTACTTC. The chain joins TRBV7-2 to TRBJ2-7, with D perhaps TRBD1 (5 bases). V was pared by 6 bases and J by 1 base, with 13 bases between. CDR1 and CDR2 (germline): SGHTA, FQGNSA. The CDR3 contains 14 residues.

The chain uses TRBV7-2 and TRBJ1-1; 8 nucleotides line up with TRBD1. From germline, CDR1 is SGHTA and CDR2 FQGNSA. The CDR3 has 11 residues. CDR3 coding DNA: TGTGCGAGGACAGGGCCAACTGAAGCTTTCTTT. This encodes CARTGPTEAFF. Combining the CDR3 with reference TRBV7-2 and TRBJ1-1 gives the whole variable domain GAGVSQSPSNKVTEKGKDVELRCDPISGHTALYWYRQSLGQGLEFLIYFQGNSAPDKSGLPSDRFSAERTGGSVSTLTIQRTQQEDSAVYLCARTGPTEAFFGQGTRLTVV.

This sequence joins TRBV7-2 and TRBJ1-3, with D perhaps matching TRBD1 (5 bases). This CDR3 has 17 residues. Germline V CDR1 and CDR2: SGHTA, FQGNSA. Trimming took off 0 bases at V and 4 bases at J, with 16 bases between the two ends. The CDR3 loop reads CASSLARQGTTGNTIYF. In DNA form, the CDR3 reads TGTGCCAGCAGCTTAGCGCGGCAGGGTACTACGGGAAACACCATATATTTT.